These 24 T cell receptor beta chains came from one sample sequenced in a study of T cells in Graves' hyperthyroidism and ophthalmopathy. Regions amplified from RNA transcripts were the TCR beta CDR3 regions. The TCR CDR3 was amplified in a first-round RT-PCR using the HTBI primer set. TCRdb itself ran the multiplex PCR reads through MiXCR, one entry per CDR3 protein. The table lists roughly 800,000 distinct CDR3 sequences, 38% of them singletons, with over 8% in the top ten. The sequenced material came from blood. The receptors shown here come from a man younger than 35 with Graves' hyperthyroidism.

In its sample, this clonotype was seen once. The junction shows a germline mismatch at one end, possibly a read error. The chain combines TRBV5-6 with TRBJ2-2, with D unclear. This CDR3 contains 12 residues. Germline V lookup: CDR1 SGHDT, CDR2 YYEEEE. CDR3 sequence (DNA): TGTGCCAGCAACTTGGCGACCGGGGAGCTGTTTTTT. It translates to CASNLATGELFF.

Comment on this clonotype: A much larger clone sits a single nucleotide away, making a read error possible. CDR3 DNA: TGTGCCAGTACCACGCTGCCGGTTAACACTGAAGTTTTCTTT. It yields the protein CASTTLPVNTEVFF. The chain is built from TRBV19 and TRBJ1-1; D is unresolved. CDR1 and CDR2 from the germline V gene are LNHDA and SQIVND (reference sequence). The CDR3 extends over 14 amino acids.

A remark on this clonotype: This sequence may be a read error, since a much larger clone differs from it by one base. The chain uses TRBV7-8 and TRBJ1-5; D is unresolved. Germline CDR1 is SGHVS and CDR2 is FQNEAQ. V was cut by 4 bases and J by 9 bases, with 16 bases left in between. CDR3 length: 14 amino acids. The CDR3 nucleotides read TGTGCCAGCAGCTCGACACGGGCCATGGGGCCCCAGCATTTT. Amino acid sequence: CASSSTRAMGPQHF.

The V gene is TRBV19, the J gene TRBJ2-5; D remains unclear. From germline, CDR1 is LNHDA and CDR2 SQIVND (reference sequence). V was clipped by 11 bases and J by 5 bases, with 6 bases between them. This CDR3 has 9 amino acids. CDR3 nucleotides: TGTGCCCAAGCCGAGACCCAGTACTTC. Encoded protein: CAQAETQYF.

This clonotype was counted between two and nine times. V and J are TRBV6-5 and TRBJ1-2, with no clear D. The CDR3 is made up of 14 amino acids. CDR1 is MNHEY, CDR2 SVGAGI, per germline. Trimming removed 0 bases from V and 4 bases from J, with 9 bases in between. The CDR3 nucleotides read TGTGCCAGCAGTTACTCATCTGGTCGCTATGGCTACACCTTC. This translates into CASSYSSGRYGYTF.

V is TRBV7-2 and J is TRBJ2-7, with TRBD2 identical over 9 bases. Germline trimming cut 4 bases from V and 4 bases from J; bases unmatched to any gene: 8. CDR1 and CDR2 (germline): SGHTA, FQGNSA. There are 15 residues in the CDR3. The CDR3 loop is CASSSVAGGGYEQYF. CDR3 bases: TGTGCCAGCAGCTCAGTCGCGGGAGGGGGATACGAGCAGTACTTC.

The chain has TRBV11-2 and TRBJ2-7; 10 positions agree with TRBD1. The CDR3 is made up of 18 amino acids. Per germline, CDR1 SGHAT and CDR2 FQNNGV. V shed 5 bases and J 9 bases; nucleotides not matched to a gene: 22. For the CDR3, the DNA is TGTGCCAGCAGCCCTCGGGACAGGGGACCATACGCTTCTACGAGGCAGTACTTC. It translates to CASSPRDRGPYASTRQYF.

This clonotype was picked up many times. Compared with germline, one end of the junction differs, possibly owing to a read error. V usage is TRBV29-1 and J usage is TRBJ1-6, with 8 bases lining up with TRBD1. Germline CDR1 SQVTM, CDR2 ANQGSEA. The length of the CDR3 is 16 residues. The CDR3 sequence: CSVEGQGKSPLQPLHF. DNA of the CDR3: TGCAGCGTAGAAGGACAGGGCAAATCCCCCCTTCAACCCCTCCACTTT. Variable domain in full (rest from reference TRBV29-1 and TRBJ1-6): SAVISQKPSRDICQRGTSLTIQCQVDSQVTMMFWYRQQPGQSLTLIATANQGSEATYESGFVIDKFPISRPNLTFSTLTVSNMSPEDSSIYLCSVEGQGKSPLQPLHFGNGTRLTVT.

The chain couples TRBV7-6 to TRBJ1-5, with unresolved D. Germline V CDR1 and CDR2: SGHVS, FNYEAQ. V shed 9 bases and J shed 0 bases, with 15 bases lying between them. The CDR3 spans 15 residues. CDR3 coding DNA: TGTGCCAGTAGTATACCGGGAGATAGCAATCAGCCCCAGCATTTT. Residues: CASSIPGDSNQPQHF.

This clonotype was observed many times. The V gene is TRBV29-1, the J gene TRBJ1-2, with a weak D call TRBD1 (6 bases). Germline CDR1 is SQVTM and CDR2 is ANQGSEA. The CDR3 consists of 11 residues. V lost 5 bases and J lost 6, with 10 bases in between. CDR3 DNA: TGCAGCGTTACAGCAGGGGATGGCTACACCTTC. Translated: CSVTAGDGYTF.

The chain employs TRBV7-3 and TRBJ1-6; the D is unclear. The V and J ends lost 3 bases and 2 bases respectively, with 5 bases between them. The CDR3 runs 14 residues. The germline V gene has CDR1 SGHTA and CDR2 FQGTGA. The CDR3 DNA follows: TGTGCCAGCAGCTTTTACCCCTATAATTCACCCCTCCACTTT. Translated, it gives CASSFYPYNSPLHF.

This sequence joins TRBV29-1 and TRBJ2-5, with TRBD1 identical over 10 bases. Germline V CDR1 and CDR2: SQVTM, ANQGSEA. Unmatched junction bases numbered 8, after V lost 2 bases and J lost 5 bases. The CDR3 runs to 15 residues. CDR3 in amino acids: CSVEPWTGGGETQYF. CDR3 in DNA: TGCAGCGTTGAACCCTGGACAGGGGGAGGGGAGACCCAGTACTTC.

The chain joins TRBV7-8 to TRBJ2-7; D possibly uses TRBD1 or TRBD2 (5 bases each). This CDR3 region has 14 residues. V was clipped by 5 bases and J by 4 bases, with 15 bases between them. Germline lookup yields CDR1 SGHVS and CDR2 FQNEAQ. The CDR3 bases are TGTGCCAGCAGCCTGCCCTCGGGGCAGTACGAGCAGTACTTC. Its translation is CASSLPSGQYEQYF. The variable domain in full, completed from reference TRBV7-8 and TRBJ2-7, reads GAGVSQSPRYKVAKRGQDVALRCDPISGHVSLFWYQQALGQGPEFLTYFQNEAQLDKSGLPSDRFFAERPEGSVSTLKIQRTQQEDSAVYLCASSLPSGQYEQYFGPGTRLTVT.

This clonotype was recorded at least ten times. The rearrangement joins TRBV15 to TRBJ1-5; 8 bases align to TRBD1. V was pared by 3 bases and J by 6 bases, with 7 bases of the junction left unmatched. This CDR3 has 15 amino acids. Looked up from germline, CDR1 is LNHNV and CDR2 is YYDKDF (reference sequence). The CDR3 DNA reads TGTGCCACCAGCAGGTGGACAGGGTCTCGTCAGCCCCAGCATTTT. Amino acid sequence: CATSRWTGSRQPQHF.

The chain joins TRBV29-1 to TRBJ2-7; the D gene is possibly TRBD1 (6 bases). V was shortened by 7 bases and J by 0 bases, with 19 bases between the two germline ends. CDR3 size: 15 residues. Germline loops: CDR1 SQVTM, CDR2 ANQGSEA. The CDR3 DNA follows: TGCAGCGCCAGCAGCTTGGGGGACAACTCCTACGAGCAGTACTTC. It translates to CSASSLGDNSYEQYF.

This clonotype showed up many times. The chain recombines TRBV7-9 with TRBJ1-1; weak D call: TRBD1 (5 bases). The germline gives CDR1 SEHNR, CDR2 FQNEAQ (reference sequence). The CDR3 consists of 13 residues. V was pared by 7 bases and J by 3 bases, with 12 bases between. In nucleotides, the CDR3 is TGTGCCAGCACCCAGGGATCGGACACTGAAGCTTTCTTT. This codes for CASTQGSDTEAFF.

This clonotype turned up a few times. DNA for the CDR3: TGTGCCAGCAGCCGAAATAGCGCCGGGGAGCTGTTTTTT. Protein sequence: CASSRNSAGELFF. This chain uses TRBV7-9 with TRBJ2-2, with D perhaps matching TRBD2 (5 bases). This CDR3 comprises 13 residues. Trimming removed 5 bases from V and 6 bases from J, with 10 bases in between. Germline CDR1 reads SEHNR; CDR2 reads FQNEAQ (reference sequence). Combining the CDR3 with reference TRBV7-9 and TRBJ2-2 gives the whole variable domain DTGVSQNPRHKITKRGQNVTFRCDPISEHNRLYWYRQTLGQGPEFLTYFQNEAQLEKSRLLSDRFSAERPKGSFSTLEIQRTEQGDSAMYLCASSRNSAGELFFGEGSRLTVL.

This clonotype occurred many times. This chain uses TRBV7-9 with TRBJ1-6, with a weak D call TRBD1 (5 bases). CDR1 SEHNR and CDR2 FQNEAQ come from the germline V gene (reference sequence). Deletions cut 4 bases from V and 4 bases from J, with 17 bases between. CDR3 length: 17 residues. The CDR3 spells CASSSRGGTAYNSPLHF. DNA for the CDR3: TGTGCCAGCAGCTCAAGGGGTGGCACAGCTTATAATTCACCCCTCCACTTT.

This chain uses TRBV29-1 with TRBJ1-1; D might be TRBD1 (5 bases). V was pared by 6 bases and J by 7 bases, with 15 bases between. Germline V gene lookup returns CDR1 SQVTM and CDR2 ANQGSEA. The CDR3 is made up of 12 amino acids. DNA for the CDR3: TGCAGCGTCGTGGTACAGGAGGGTGAAGCTTTCTTT. The encoded protein is CSVVVQEGEAFF.

This clonotype was detected a few times. For the CDR3, the DNA is TGTGCCAGCACCGACAGTGAGGGCGCATCCTACGAGCAGTACTTC. Translation gives CASTDSEGASYEQYF. The chain uses TRBV6-1 and TRBJ2-7; D may correspond to TRBD1 or TRBD2 (5 bases each). CDR1 MNHNS and CDR2 SASEGT come from the germline V gene. Trimming removed 7 bases from V and 1 base from J, with 17 bases in between. The CDR3 loop spans 15 amino acids.

The rearrangement links TRBV5-1 to TRBJ1-4, with a weak D call TRBD1 (6 bases). Trimming cost V 7 bases and J 8 bases, with 21 bases left between them. The CDR3 runs to 15 residues. The germline V gene encodes CDR1 SGHRS and CDR2 YFSETQ. The CDR3 sequence is CASSPRSGGDEKLFF. The CDR3 bases are TGCGCCAGCTCACCCAGATCGGGGGGCGACGAAAAACTGTTTTTT.

On this clonotype itself: One end of the junction varies from germline; a read error may be responsible. The V gene is TRBV7-7, the J gene TRBJ2-5; the D call may be TRBD1 or TRBD2 (5 bases each). CDR1 and CDR2 (germline): SSHAT, FNYEAQ (reference sequence). This CDR3 comprises 16 residues. The CDR3 bases are TGTGCTAGCAGCTTAGGGGCCGGGACGGGGAAAGAGGCCCAGTACTTC. It translates to CASSLGAGTGKEAQYF.

The chain uses TRBV2 and TRBJ1-1; tentative D call: TRBD1 (6 bases). The germline V gene encodes CDR1 SNHLY and CDR2 FYNNEI. V shed 8 bases and J shed 1 base, with 11 bases lying between them. CDR3 length: 13 residues. DNA for the CDR3: TGTGCCAGCTTGGGGGCTTGGAACACTGAAGCTTTCTTT. It yields the protein CASLGAWNTEAFF.

This clonotype was found once. The V call is TRBV6-6, the J call TRBJ2-5, with D perhaps being TRBD1 or TRBD2 (6 bases each). This CDR3 is 14 amino acids long. The germline V gene encodes CDR1 MNHNY and CDR2 SVGAGI (reference sequence). Trimming left V 2 bases short and J 5 bases short, with 12 bases between. Here the CDR3 reads CASSYTGAGETQYF. The CDR3 coding sequence is TGTGCCAGCAGTTACACGGGGGCGGGGGAGACCCAGTACTTC.